This T cell receptor (beta chain) is from a study of human T cells and chemical hapten exposure. From germline, CDR1 is DFQATT and CDR2 SNEGSKA (reference sequence). The CDR3 consists of 14 residues. V was pared by 6 bases and J by 2 bases, with 5 bases of the junction left unmatched. Time point: pre-sensitization, week 0. Specified treatment: therapeutic diphenylcyclopropenone sensitization with weekly scalp DPC. In this sample, this clonotype turned up a few times. Using its own MiXCR run on the RACE reads, TCRdb lists one record per CDR3 protein. Of 95,000 to 150,000 distinct CDR3 sequences listed, roughly 14% are singletons.

This rearrangement joins TRBV20-1 to TRBJ2-3, with 10 positions matching TRBD2. The starting material was whole blood, obtained in connection with sensitization to the hapten diphenylcyclopropenone (DPC). The sequence came from a woman between 18 and 29 years old with alopecia areata. Some clones in this sample may be carry-over from other donors' samples. The CDR3 here is CSAGSGGDTDTQYF. The CDR3 DNA follows: TGCAGTGCGGGAAGCGGGGGGGACACAGATACGCAGTATTTT.